The sequence of this TCR beta chain was determined in a study of molecular identifiers for immune sequencing clone quantification. In this sample, this clonotype turned up a few times. Its antigen remains unknown. The bulk TCR libraries were made with methods described before and with listed TCR primers. TCRdb reanalysed the PCR reads using MiXCR and keeps one entry per CDR3 protein. The sample holds 97,000 or so distinct CDR3 sequences, 35% seen once. Looked up from germline, CDR1 is LNHDA and CDR2 is SQIVND (reference sequence). This CDR3 region has 14 residues. V was clipped by 4 bases and J by 5 bases, with 14 bases between them. Study-level findings and limits: Clones that exceeded 20 RNA copies held over 99% of effector molecules, yet under 1% in naive cells. Jurkat TCR RNA from one cell was spiked into around 1 million naive cells, and it was reportedly detectable there.

The receptor was derived from a human donor in good health. Some libraries in this study had Jurkat cell RNA spiked in. Sequenced sample: naive CD8+ T cells from blood, with Jurkat cell RNA spiked in. This sample's subset: FACS-sorted CD8+CD4-CCR7+CD45RA+ naive T cells. The gene calls are TRBV19 and TRBJ1-2; tentative D call: TRBD1 (5 bases). The CDR3 nucleotides read TGTGCCAGTAGTAATTACGGGACGATTTATGGCTACACCTTC. Amino acid sequence: CASSNYGTIYGYTF.